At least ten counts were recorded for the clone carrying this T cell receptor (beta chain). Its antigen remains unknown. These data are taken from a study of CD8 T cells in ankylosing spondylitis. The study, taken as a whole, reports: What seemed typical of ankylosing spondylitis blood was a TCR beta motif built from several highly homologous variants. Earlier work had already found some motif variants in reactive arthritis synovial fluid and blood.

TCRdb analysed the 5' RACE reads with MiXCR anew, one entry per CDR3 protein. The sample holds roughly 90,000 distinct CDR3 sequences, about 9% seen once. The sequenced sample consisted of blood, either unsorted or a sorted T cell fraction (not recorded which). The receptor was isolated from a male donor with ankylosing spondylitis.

For the CDR3, the DNA is TGTGCCAGCAGCCTCTCGGGGACCGGGGAGCTGTTTTTT. The encoded protein is CASSLSGTGELFF. The genes are TRBV7-6 and TRBJ2-2, with D tentatively TRBD2 (5 bases). Germline loops: CDR1 SGHVS, CDR2 FNYEAQ. CDR3 size: 13 residues. V was clipped by 5 bases and J by 5 bases, with 9 bases between them.